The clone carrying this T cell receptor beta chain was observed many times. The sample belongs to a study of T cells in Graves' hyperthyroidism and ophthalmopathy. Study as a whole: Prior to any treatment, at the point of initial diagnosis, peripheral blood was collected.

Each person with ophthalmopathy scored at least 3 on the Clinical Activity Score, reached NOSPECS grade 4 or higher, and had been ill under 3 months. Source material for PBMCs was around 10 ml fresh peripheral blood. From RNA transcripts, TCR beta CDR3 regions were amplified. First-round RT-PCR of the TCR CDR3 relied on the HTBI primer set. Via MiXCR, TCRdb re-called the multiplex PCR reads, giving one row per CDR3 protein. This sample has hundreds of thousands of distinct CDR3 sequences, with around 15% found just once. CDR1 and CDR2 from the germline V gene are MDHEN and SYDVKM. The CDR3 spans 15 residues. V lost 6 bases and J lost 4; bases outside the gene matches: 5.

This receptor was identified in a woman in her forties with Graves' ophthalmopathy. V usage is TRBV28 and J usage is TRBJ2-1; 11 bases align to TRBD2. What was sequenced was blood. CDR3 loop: CASRDLAGGYNEQFF. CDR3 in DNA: TGTGCCAGCAGGGACCTAGCGGGAGGTTACAATGAGCAGTTCTTC.